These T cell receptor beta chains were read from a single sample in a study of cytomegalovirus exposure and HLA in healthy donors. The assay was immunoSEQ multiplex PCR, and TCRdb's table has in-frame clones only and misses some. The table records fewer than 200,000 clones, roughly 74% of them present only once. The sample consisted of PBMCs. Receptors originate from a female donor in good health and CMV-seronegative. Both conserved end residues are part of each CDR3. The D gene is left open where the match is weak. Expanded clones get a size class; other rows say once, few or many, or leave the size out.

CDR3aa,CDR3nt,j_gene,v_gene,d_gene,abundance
CAWQGGNYGYTF,TGTGCCTGGCAGGGAGGGAACTATGGCTACACCTTC,TRBJ1-2,TRBV30,-,-
CATSLEREYGELFF,TGTGCCACCAGCCTCGAACGGGAATACGGGGAGCTGTTTTTT,TRBJ2-2,TRBV15,-,-
CASNRDSTYNEQFF,TGTGCCAGCAACCGGGACAGTACCTACAATGAGCAGTTCTTC,TRBJ2-1,TRBV7-9,TRBD1,-
CATSRVMTSGRFYTQYF,TGTGCCACCAGCAGAGTTATGACTAGCGGGAGGTTCTATACGCAGTATTTT,TRBJ2-3,TRBV15,TRBD2,-
CASSWDSGALNEQFF,TGTGCCAGCAGCTGGGATAGCGGGGCGCTCAATGAGCAGTTCTTC,TRBJ2-1,TRBV5-6,TRBD2,-
CASSPSDRANLYGYTF,TGTGCCAGCAGCCCATCGGACAGGGCCAACCTCTATGGCTACACCTTC,TRBJ1-2,TRBV5-5,TRBD1,once
CASKVDRAYNEQFF,TGTGCCAGCAAGGTGGACAGGGCCTACAATGAGCAGTTCTTC,TRBJ2-1,TRBV7-8,TRBD1,-
CASSPALAGVVDTQYF,TGTGCCAGCTCACCGGCACTAGCGGGAGTGGTAGATACGCAGTATTTT,TRBJ2-3,TRBV18,TRBD2,-
CASSLGNRGQGTEAFF,TGTGCCAGCAGCTTGGGAAACAGGGGGCAGGGCACTGAAGCTTTCTTT,TRBJ1-1,TRBV5-4,TRBD1,-
CASSLDTLPETQYF,TGTGCCAGCAGCTTAGACACTCTACCGGAGACCCAGTACTTC,TRBJ2-5,TRBV11-3,-,few
CASSSTSGAPYEQYF,TGTGCCAGCAGCTCTACTAGCGGGGCTCCATACGAGCAGTACTTC,TRBJ2-7,TRBV7-8,TRBD2,-
CATSRAGEGPDTQYF,TGTGCCACCAGCAGAGCAGGGGAAGGCCCAGATACGCAGTATTTT,TRBJ2-3,TRBV15,-,-
CASSLWISGRRTGELFF,TGTGCCAGCAGCTTATGGATCAGCGGGAGGCGCACTGGGGAGCTGTTTTTT,TRBJ2-2,TRBV7-2,TRBD2,-
CASSPPREYTGELFF,TGTGCCAGCAGTCCTCCCCGGGAGTACACCGGGGAGCTGTTTTTT,TRBJ2-2,TRBV6-6,-,-
CASSEQKSSGNTIYF,TGTGCCAGCAGTGAACAAAAGAGCTCTGGAAACACCATATATTTT,TRBJ1-3,TRBV6-1,-,once
CASSTPGTRQETQYF,TGTGCCAGCAGCACACCCGGGACTCGCCAAGAGACCCAGTACTTC,TRBJ2-5,TRBV5-4,-,-
CASSHQRQDSYNEQFF,TGCGCCAGCAGCCATCAAAGACAGGATTCTTACAATGAGCAGTTCTTC,TRBJ2-1,TRBV4-3,-,-
CASSLAYGGQGEETQYF,TGCGCCAGCAGCTTGGCCTACGGGGGTCAGGGTGAAGAGACCCAGTACTTC,TRBJ2-5,TRBV5-1,-,-
CASSLGIGGTATEAFF,TGTGCCAGCAGCTTAGGAATCGGGGGTACCGCCACTGAAGCTTTCTTT,TRBJ1-1,TRBV11-3,-,-
CASSPRVNQNTGELFF,TGTGCCAGCTCACCACGAGTGAATCAGAACACCGGGGAGCTGTTTTTT,TRBJ2-2,TRBV18,-,few
CAWNSGQGHEQYF,TGTGCCTGGAATTCGGGACAGGGCCACGAGCAGTACTTC,TRBJ2-7,TRBV30,TRBD1,-
CSSSTTGDGDSYEQYF,TGTTCCAGCAGCACCACAGGGGACGGGGATTCCTACGAGCAGTACTTC,TRBJ2-7,TRBV7-9,TRBD1,-
CASSDQGSGANVLTF,TGTGCCAGCAGTGATCAGGGCTCTGGGGCCAACGTCCTGACTTTC,TRBJ2-6,TRBV2,-,few
CASSVVAGGTQETQYF,TGTGCCAGCAGCGTAGTGGCGGGGGGAACCCAAGAGACCCAGTACTTC,TRBJ2-5,TRBV9,TRBD2,-
CASSDQGLAGYNEQFF,TGTGCCAGCAGCGACCAGGGACTAGCGGGGTACAATGAGCAGTTCTTC,TRBJ2-1,TRBV7-3,TRBD2,-
CASSVFSYEQYF,TGTGCCAGCAGCGTCTTCTCCTACGAGCAGTACTTC,TRBJ2-7,TRBV2,-,-
CASSLITGEVKNIQYF,TGTGCCAGCAGTTTGATAACAGGGGAAGTCAAAAACATTCAGTACTTC,TRBJ2-4,TRBV28,TRBD1,-
CASSQGRGSNEQFF,TGCGCCAGCAGCCAAGGGAGGGGCTCAAATGAGCAGTTCTTC,TRBJ2-1,TRBV4-1,-,-
CASSMSSYEGSASGYTF,TGTGCCAGTAGTATGTCGAGCTATGAAGGGAGTGCTTCTGGCTACACCTTC,TRBJ1-2,TRBV19,-,-
CASSLSDLAYEQYF,TGCGCCAGCAGCTTGTCAGATCTTGCCTACGAGCAGTACTTC,TRBJ2-7,TRBV5-1,-,-
CASSYGSENTEAFF,TGTGCCAGCAGTTACGGCAGCGAGAACACTGAAGCTTTCTTT,TRBJ1-1,TRBV6-6,-,-
CASSSTSGPGQPSILRETQYF,-,TRBJ2-5,TRBV27,-,-
CASSPSGVAYNEQFF,TGTGCCAGCAGTCCGAGCGGGGTAGCCTACAATGAGCAGTTCTTC,TRBJ2-1,TRBV6-5,TRBD2,few
CASSVAGQGAGGGELFF,TGTGCCAGCAGCGTAGCTGGGCAGGGGGCAGGAGGCGGGGAGCTGTTTTTT,TRBJ2-2,TRBV9,TRBD1,-
CATMDLPINEQFF,TGTGCCACCATGGACTTGCCCATCAATGAGCAGTTCTTC,TRBJ2-1,TRBV15,-,-
CASSSSGIYTGELFF,TGTGCCAGCAGCTCTAGCGGGATATACACCGGGGAGCTGTTTTTT,TRBJ2-2,TRBV5-4,TRBD2,few
CASTKNTEAFF,TGTGCCAGCACCAAGAACACTGAAGCTTTCTTT,TRBJ1-1,TRBV2,-,-
CSVEPGGRRGNTEAFF,TGCAGCGTTGAACCGGGTGGACGAAGGGGAAACACTGAAGCTTTCTTT,TRBJ1-1,TRBV29-1,-,-
CASSQGFSGGETQYF,TGTGCCAGCAGCCAGGGATTCAGCGGAGGGGAGACCCAGTACTTC,TRBJ2-5,TRBV5-8,-,-
CASSKGLAVLNEQFF,TGCGCCAGCAGCAAGGGACTAGCGGTCCTCAATGAGCAGTTCTTC,TRBJ2-1,TRBV10-2,TRBD2,once
CASSPSIAGNTGELFF,TGTGCCAGCAGCCCGAGTATAGCGGGGAACACCGGGGAGCTGTTTTTT,TRBJ2-2,TRBV7-9,TRBD2,-
CAISGGNRQPQHF,TGTGCCATCAGTGGTGGCAATCGTCAGCCCCAGCATTTT,TRBJ1-5,TRBV10-3,-,few
CASSRDGSWFGGYTF,TGTGCCAGCAGCCGCGACGGATCATGGTTCGGGGGCTACACCTTC,TRBJ1-2,TRBV6-5,-,-
CASSSQTVSAGELFF,TGTGCCAGCAGCTCACAGACGGTGTCGGCCGGGGAGCTGTTTTTT,TRBJ2-2,TRBV7-2,-,once
CASSLWGTGGEQYF,TGTGCCAGCAGCTTATGGGGGACAGGGGGGGAGCAGTACTTC,TRBJ2-5,TRBV7-9,TRBD1,-
CASSFSGGAREQFF,TGTGCCAGCAGCTTTAGCGGGGGGGCTCGTGAGCAGTTCTTC,TRBJ2-1,TRBV13,TRBD2,-
CATSSGKGAEETQYF,TGTGCCACCAGCTCTGGGAAGGGAGCGGAGGAGACCCAGTACTTC,TRBJ2-5,TRBV15,-,few
CAISVKQGANTEAFF,TGTGCCATCAGTGTGAAGCAGGGCGCGAACACTGAAGCTTTCTTT,TRBJ1-1,TRBV10-3,-,-